Following are 20 T cell receptor beta chains from one sample sequenced in a study of CD8 T cells in Susac syndrome. A quantity of about 0.5 to 1 ug RNA underwent reverse transcription using random hexamers. TCRdb redid the calling of the immunoSEQ multiplex PCR reads with MiXCR, one entry per CDR3 protein. The sample has fewer than 150,000 distinct CDR3 sequences; about 92% are singletons. Sequenced input: CD4+ T cells from PBMCs. The source of these receptors is a human donor with multiple sclerosis.

The V call is TRBV18, the J call TRBJ2-2, with a possible D match to TRBD2 (5 bases). The CDR3 runs 17 residues. Per the germline V gene, CDR1 is KGHSH and CDR2 is LQKENI. V shed 6 bases and J shed 1 base, with 18 bases lying between them. The CDR3 protein is CASSFLGALLNTGELFF. The CDR3 DNA reads TGTGCCAGCTCTTTCCTGGGAGCACTGCTGAACACCGGGGAGCTGTTTTTT.

CDR3 amino acids: CASSPSIGLKTQYF. DNA for the CDR3: TGTGCCAGCAGCCCATCAATAGGGCTGAAGACCCAGTACTTC. J is TRBJ2-5 and V is TRBV5-5; D not certain. Germline V gene sequence: CDR1 SGHKS, CDR2 YYEKEE (reference sequence). The V gene lost 4 bases and the J gene lost 6 bases, with 16 bases spanning the gap. This CDR3 has 14 residues.

This clonotype was counted a single time. This sequence joins TRBV25-1 and TRBJ2-4; maybe TRBD2 (6 bases). In germline, CDR1 is MGHDK, CDR2 SYGVNS. Trimming shortened V by 5 bases and J by 1 base, and 24 bases separated the two germline ends. The CDR3 extends over 19 amino acids. In DNA, the CDR3 is TGTGCCAGCAGTACGCTCACCTGGGGGGACGATCGCGCCAAAAACATTCAGTACTTC. Its protein product is CASSTLTWGDDRAKNIQYF.

The chain recombines TRBV6-2 or TRBV6-3 with TRBJ2-7; 9 nucleotides agree with TRBD1. V was pared by 6 bases and J by 5 bases, with 11 bases of the junction left unmatched. Germline V gene lookup returns CDR1 MNHEY and CDR2 SVGEGT. This CDR3 spans 15 amino acids. CDR3 bases: TGTGCCAGCAGCCTATTCGGACAGGGGCACGACGAGCAGTACTTC. This encodes CASSLFGQGHDEQYF.

The genes are TRBV18 and TRBJ2-5; the D is unclear. This CDR3 spans 10 amino acids. V lost 5 bases and J lost 5, with 3 bases in between. From germline, CDR1 is KGHSH and CDR2 LQKENI. CDR3 region: CASSTETQYF. The CDR3 region has the DNA TGTGCCAGCTCAACGGAGACCCAGTACTTC. The whole variable domain, filled in from reference TRBV18 and TRBJ2-5, reads NAGVMQNPRHLVRRRGQEARLRCSPMKGHSHVYWYRQLPEEGLKFMVYLQKENIIDESGMPKERFSAEFPKEGPSILRIQQVVRGDSAAYFCASSTETQYFGPGTRLLVL.

The CDR3 reads CASSYSAWDRMSASGELFF. Here the CDR3 DNA reads TGTGCCAGCAGTTACTCGGCCTGGGACCGAATGTCTGCATCCGGGGAGCTGTTTTTT. The genes are TRBV6-2 or TRBV6-3 and TRBJ2-2, with D perhaps assigned TRBD1 or TRBD2 (5 bases each). Trimming took 0 bases from V and 6 from J, leaving 23 bases between them. The germline V gene encodes CDR1 MNHEY and CDR2 SVGEGT. This CDR3 comprises 19 residues.

This clonotype was picked up one time. This sequence joins TRBV5-1 and TRBJ2-2, with D possibly matching TRBD2 (6 bases). CDR1 SGHRS and CDR2 YFSETQ come from the germline V gene. This CDR3 spans 16 amino acids. V was trimmed by 4 bases and J by 2 bases, leaving 15 bases between them. CDR3 nucleotides: TGCGCCAGCAGCCTGATAGCGGTGACAAACACCGGGGAGCTGTTTTTT. This encodes CASSLIAVTNTGELFF.

The V and J genes are TRBV29-1 and TRBJ2-7, with D perhaps given as TRBD1 or TRBD2 (5 bases each). This CDR3 has 11 residues. Germline V lookup: CDR1 SQVTM, CDR2 ANQGSEA. Trimming took off 8 bases at V and 5 bases at J, with 13 bases between the two ends. The CDR3 region is CSSGTDNEQYF. For the CDR3, the DNA is TGCAGCTCCGGGACGGATAACGAGCAGTACTTC.

V is TRBV7-9 and J is TRBJ1-6; D gene uncertain. Germline-derived CDR1 and CDR2 are SEHNR and FQNEAQ (reference sequence). CDR3 length equals 13 residues. The V end lost 1 base, the J end lost 10 bases, and 8 bases lay between the germline ends. In DNA, the CDR3 is TGTGCCAGCAGCTTAGAGTCCTGGTCACCCCTCCACTTT. This sequence encodes CASSLESWSPLHF.

This clonotype was observed once. The chain joins TRBV6-5 to TRBJ1-4; D is ambiguous. The CDR3 consists of 15 residues. Trimming cost V 0 bases and J 4 bases, with 9 bases left between them. The germline V gene encodes CDR1 MNHEY and CDR2 SVGAGI. The CDR3 protein is CASSYSFTGNEKLFF. CDR3 in DNA: TGTGCCAGCAGTTACTCGTTTACGGGTAATGAAAAACTGTTTTTT.

The gene calls are TRBV7-2 and TRBJ1-2; D gene ambiguous. Deletions cut 4 bases from V and 8 bases from J, with 20 bases between. Germline CDR1 is SGHTA and CDR2 is FQGNSA. There are 15 residues in the CDR3. For the CDR3, the DNA is TGTGCCAGCAGCTCTCTTGGCAGCAACCGAGGGGGCTACACCTTC. Encoded protein: CASSSLGSNRGGYTF. The variable domain in full, completed from reference TRBV7-2 and TRBJ1-2, reads GAGVSQSPSNKVTEKGKDVELRCDPISGHTALYWYRQSLGQGLEFLIYFQGNSAPDKSGLPSDRFSAERTGGSVSTLTIQRTQQEDSAVYLCASSSLGSNRGGYTFGSGTRLTVV.

J is TRBJ2-5 and V is TRBV30; D not resolved. Trimming cost V 4 bases and J 2 bases, with 5 bases left between them. From germline, CDR1 is GTSNPN and CDR2 SVGIG (reference sequence). The CDR3 sequence is 11 residues long. CDR3 in DNA: TGTGCCTGGACCGGGCAAGAGACCCAGTACTTC. Protein sequence: CAWTGQETQYF.

The chain uses TRBV12-3 or TRBV12-4 and TRBJ1-5; TRBD1 matches 8 bases. CDR3 length: 14 residues. With V trimmed by 7 bases and J by 6 bases, 8 bases remained unmatched. The CDR3 reads CASTIQGVGQPQHF. The CDR3 nucleotides are TGTGCCAGCACCATACAGGGGGTGGGTCAGCCCCAGCATTTT.

The chain is built from TRBV19 and TRBJ1-2; D is perhaps TRBD1 (5 bases). Germline V CDR1 and CDR2: LNHDA, SQIVND (reference sequence). The CDR3 totals 12 residues. V was trimmed by 5 bases and J by 7 bases, leaving 11 bases between them. CDR3 amino acids: CASSQQASGYTF. The CDR3 DNA sequence: TGTGCCAGTAGTCAACAGGCCAGTGGCTACACCTTC. Drawing the rest from reference TRBV19 and TRBJ1-2, the complete variable domain is DGGITQSPKYLFRKEGQNVTLSCEQNLNHDAMYWYRQDPGQGLRLIYYSQIVNDFQKGDIAEGYSVSREKKESFPLTVTSAQKNPTAFYLCASSQQASGYTFGSGTRLTVV.

The V call is TRBV19, the J call TRBJ2-1; 11 positions match TRBD2. Germline V gene sequence: CDR1 LNHDA, CDR2 SQIVND (reference sequence). The V gene end was trimmed by 4 bases and the J gene end by 6 bases; junction bases not matched to a gene: 2. The CDR3 is 14 amino acids. This chain's CDR3 is CASSNSGGANEQFF. CDR3 DNA: TGTGCCAGTAGTAATAGCGGGGGGGCCAATGAGCAGTTCTTC.

The chain couples TRBV7-2 to TRBJ1-6; 7 bases align to TRBD1. J lost 0 bases, V lost 5 bases, and 10 bases had no gene match. This CDR3 is built from 18 residues. CDR1 SGHTA and CDR2 FQGNSA come from the germline V gene. CDR3 protein: CASSQGQLLSSYNSPLHF. Written as DNA, the CDR3 is TGTGCCAGCAGCCAGGGACAGCTACTCAGCTCCTATAATTCACCCCTCCACTTT.

The CDR3 DNA is TGTGCCACTGGGGATTTCTATGGCTACACCTTC. Translation gives CATGDFYGYTF. The chain has TRBV6-5 and TRBJ1-2; D gene unclear. V was trimmed by 10 bases and J by 4 bases, leaving 10 bases between them. The CDR3 runs to 11 residues. The germline V gene encodes CDR1 MNHEY and CDR2 SVGAGI.

The chain has TRBV19 and TRBJ2-3; 8 bases align to TRBD1. Germline CDR1 LNHDA, CDR2 SQIVND (reference sequence). V lost 6 bases and J lost 2; bases outside the gene matches: 10. The CDR3 is made up of 16 amino acids. The CDR3 reads CASRKFVGQATDTQYF. CDR3 nucleotide sequence: TGTGCCAGTAGAAAATTCGTGGGACAGGCCACAGATACGCAGTATTTT.

The chain is built from TRBV20-1 and TRBJ2-7; no clear D gene. CDR1 and CDR2 from the germline V gene are DFQATT and SNEGSKA (reference sequence). V was clipped by 3 bases and J by 1 base, with 4 bases between them. The CDR3 contains 11 residues. The CDR3 nucleotides are TGCAGTGCTAGGGTGTCCTACGAGCAGTACTTC. It yields the protein CSARVSYEQYF.

The rearrangement links TRBV3-1 to TRBJ1-2; D gene uncertain. Germline-derived CDR1 and CDR2 are LGHDT and YNNKEL (reference sequence). V dropped 1 base and J dropped 2 bases, with 11 bases sitting between them. The CDR3 is 15 residues long. The CDR3 DNA reads TGTGCCAGCAGCCAAGCGTCGCATGGGAACTATGGCTACACCTTC. Translating it yields CASSQASHGNYGYTF.